These T cell receptor beta chains were read from a single sample in a study of regulatory T cells in long-lasting Graves disease. TCRdb passed the multiplex PCR reads through MiXCR, listing each CDR3 protein once. Found here are approximately 400,000 distinct CDR3 sequences, roughly a quarter of them singletons; the top ten hold approximately 28%. Source: peripheral blood mononuclear cells (PBMCs), taken when the disease was refractory, from a patient treated with antithyroid drugs. These receptors came from a female donor with Graves disease. Both conserved end residues are part of each CDR3. The D gene is left open where the match is weak. Some rows mark clone size as missing; the rest say once, few, many or name a class of expanded clone.

V gene: TRBV7-2
J gene: TRBJ1-2
clone size: many
D gene: TRBD1
CDR3 protein: CASSPRTGYGYTF
CDR3 DNA: TGTGCCAGCAGCCCCCGGACAGGGTATGGCTACACCTTC

V gene: TRBV2
J gene: TRBJ1-4
clone size: many
D gene: TRBD1
CDR3 protein: CASTVRGTTNEKLFF
CDR3 DNA: TGTGCCAGCACTGTCAGGGGGACAACTAATGAAAAACTGTTTTTT

V gene: TRBV19
J gene: TRBJ2-2
clone size: once
D gene: TRBD2
CDR3 protein: CASSSLAGGPTGELFF
CDR3 DNA: TGTGCCAGTAGTTCGTTAGCGGGAGGCCCCACCGGGGAGCTGTTTTTT

V gene: TRBV7-3
J gene: TRBJ2-2
clone size: NA
D gene: TRBD2
CDR3 protein: CASSLGGRDTGELFF
CDR3 DNA: TGTGCCAGCAGCTTGGGCGGGAGAGACACCGGGGAGCTGTTTTTT

V gene: TRBV20-1
J gene: TRBJ2-2
clone size: few
D gene: NA
CDR3 protein: CSARNRGGTGELFF
CDR3 DNA: TGCAGTGCTAGAAACAGGGGGGGCACCGGGGAGCTGTTTTTT

V gene: TRBV2
J gene: TRBJ2-2
clone size: many
D gene: NA
CDR3 protein: CASSDPSGWGTGELFF
CDR3 DNA: TGTGCCAGCAGTGATCCCAGCGGGTGGGGCACCGGGGAGCTGTTTTTT

V gene: TRBV7-2
J gene: TRBJ2-7
clone size: many
D gene: NA
CDR3 protein: CASSLAAVRPYEQYF
CDR3 DNA: TGTGCCAGCAGCTTAGCCGCGGTCCGCCCCTACGAGCAGTACTTC

V gene: TRBV6-1
J gene: TRBJ2-5
clone size: many
D gene: NA
CDR3 protein: CASTLPTPQETQYF
CDR3 DNA: TGTGCCAGCACTTTACCGACACCGCAAGAGACCCAGTACTTC

V gene: TRBV28
J gene: TRBJ1-1
clone size: many
D gene: NA
CDR3 protein: CASSPTRTVPAEAFF
CDR3 DNA: TGTGCCAGCAGTCCAACGAGGACAGTACCAGCTGAAGCTTTCTTT

V gene: TRBV11-2
J gene: TRBJ2-4
clone size: many
D gene: NA
CDR3 protein: CASSLAHIQYF
CDR3 DNA: TGTGCCAGCAGCTTGGCCCACATTCAGTACTTC

V gene: TRBV28
J gene: TRBJ2-5
clone size: many
D gene: TRBD2
CDR3 protein: CASSSGLAGVETQYF
CDR3 DNA: TGTGCCAGCAGTTCGGGACTAGCGGGAGTAGAGACCCAGTACTTC

V gene: TRBV28
J gene: TRBJ2-5
clone size: many
D gene: NA
CDR3 protein: CASRSYGRETQYF
CDR3 DNA: TGTGCCAGCAGAAGCTACGGGCGAGAGACCCAGTACTTC

V gene: TRBV5-1
J gene: TRBJ2-7
clone size: few
D gene: NA
CDR3 protein: CASSLGQGSLWGYEQYF
CDR3 DNA: TGCGCCAGCAGCTTGGGTCAGGGATCCCTTTGGGGCTACGAGCAGTACTTC

V gene: TRBV3-1
J gene: TRBJ2-7
clone size: NA
D gene: NA
CDR3 protein: CASSQGGRYEQYF
CDR3 DNA: TGTGCCAGCAGCCAAGGGGGGAGATACGAGCAGTACTTC

V gene: TRBV20-1
J gene: TRBJ1-5
clone size: NA
D gene: NA
CDR3 protein: CSARDQGQRNQPQHF
CDR3 DNA: TGCAGTGCTAGAGATCAAGGTCAGAGGAATCAGCCCCAGCATTTT

V gene: TRBV19
J gene: TRBJ2-6
clone size: NA
D gene: NA
CDR3 protein: CASDTGTF
CDR3 DNA: TGTGCCAGTGACACCGGAACTTTC

V gene: TRBV28
J gene: TRBJ1-6
clone size: NA
D gene: NA
CDR3 protein: CASSLPDEWSPLHF
CDR3 DNA: TGTGCCAGCAGTTTACCCGACGAGTGGTCACCCCTCCACTTT

V gene: TRBV18
J gene: TRBJ2-5
clone size: many
D gene: TRBD1
CDR3 protein: CASSPPGQLKAQYF
CDR3 DNA: TGTGCCAGCTCACCACCGGGACAGTTGAAGGCCCAGTACTTC

V gene: TRBV7-2
J gene: TRBJ2-5
clone size: many
D gene: TRBD2
CDR3 protein: CASSPRLAGERETQYF
CDR3 DNA: TGTGCCAGCAGCCCCCGGTTAGCGGGAGAACGGGAGACCCAGTACTTC

V gene: TRBV3-1
J gene: TRBJ1-1
clone size: many
D gene: NA
CDR3 protein: CASSQEAQGSVAFF
CDR3 DNA: TGTGCCAGCAGCCAAGAAGCCCAGGGTTCTGTAGCTTTCTTT

V gene: TRBV12-3/TRBV12-4
J gene: TRBJ1-4
clone size: NA
D gene: NA
CDR3 protein: CASSFLLGQLFF
CDR3 DNA: TGTGCCAGCAGTTTCTTGTTGGGCCAACTGTTTTTT

V gene: TRBV15
J gene: TRBJ2-7
clone size: many
D gene: NA
CDR3 protein: CATSANVNTYEQYF
CDR3 DNA: TGTGCCACCAGCGCAAACGTAAACACCTACGAGCAGTACTTC

V gene: TRBV7-6
J gene: TRBJ1-1
clone size: many
D gene: NA
CDR3 protein: CASSPHPNTEAFF
CDR3 DNA: TGTGCCAGCAGTCCCCACCCGAACACTGAAGCTTTCTTT

V gene: TRBV2
J gene: TRBJ2-7
clone size: many
D gene: NA
CDR3 protein: CASSPGRTYEQYF
CDR3 DNA: TGTGCCAGCAGCCCGGGACGGACCTACGAGCAGTACTTC

V gene: TRBV5-4
J gene: TRBJ1-1
clone size: NA
D gene: NA
CDR3 protein: CASSHARRPGEAFF
CDR3 DNA: TGTGCCAGCAGCCATGCCCGTCGGCCAGGCGAAGCTTTCTTT

V gene: TRBV19
J gene: TRBJ1-1
clone size: NA
D gene: NA
CDR3 protein: CASTRRADTEAFF
CDR3 DNA: TGTGCCAGTACCCGCAGGGCGGACACTGAAGCTTTCTTT

V gene: TRBV28
J gene: TRBJ2-2
clone size: few
D gene: TRBD2
CDR3 protein: CASNSGLANTGELFF
CDR3 DNA: TGTGCCAGCAACTCCGGACTAGCGAACACCGGGGAGCTGTTTTTT

V gene: TRBV2
J gene: TRBJ2-7
clone size: many
D gene: TRBD1
CDR3 protein: CASSRDRVYEQYF
CDR3 DNA: TGTGCCAGCAGCCGGGACAGGGTGTACGAGCAGTACTTC

V gene: TRBV3-1
J gene: TRBJ1-1
clone size: many
D gene: NA
CDR3 protein: CASSQGTLNTEAFF
CDR3 DNA: TGTGCCAGCAGTCAAGGGACATTGAACACTGAAGCTTTCTTT

V gene: TRBV30
J gene: TRBJ2-5
clone size: few
D gene: NA
CDR3 protein: CAWRDSQETQYF
CDR3 DNA: TGTGCCTGGAGGGACAGTCAAGAGACCCAGTACTTC